This entry features one T cell receptor beta chain sequence. This CDR3 spans 15 amino acids. V was cut by 5 bases and J by 5 bases, with 18 bases left in between. Germline V gene lookup returns CDR1 MNHEY and CDR2 SMNVEV (reference sequence). Data came from immunoSEQ multiplex PCR; TCRdb stores just in-frame clones and leaves some out. The repertoire holds fewer than 250,000 clones, with over 90% as singletons. The sample comes from a study of blood T cell repertoires in COVID-19. The sequence came from a man under 40 with COVID-19, enrolled during active disease. The sample was peripheral blood. This chain links TRBV27 with TRBJ1-2; D is possibly TRBD1 (6 bases). CDR3 DNA sequence: TGTGCCAGCAGTACAACCGGGACACAGATTTATGGCTACACCTTC. Amino acids: CASSTTGTQIYGYTF.